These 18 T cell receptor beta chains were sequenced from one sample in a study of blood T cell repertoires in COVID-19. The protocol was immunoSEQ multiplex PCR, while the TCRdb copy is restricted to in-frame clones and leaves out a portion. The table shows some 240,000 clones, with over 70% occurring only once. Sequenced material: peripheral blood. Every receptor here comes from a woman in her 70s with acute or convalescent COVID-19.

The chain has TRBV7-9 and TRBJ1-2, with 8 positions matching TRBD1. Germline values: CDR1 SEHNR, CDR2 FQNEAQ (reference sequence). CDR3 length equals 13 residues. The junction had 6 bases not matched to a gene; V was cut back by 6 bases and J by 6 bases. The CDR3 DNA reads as TGTGCCAGCAGGCGACAGGGGTGGCATGGCTACACCTTC. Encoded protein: CASRRQGWHGYTF.

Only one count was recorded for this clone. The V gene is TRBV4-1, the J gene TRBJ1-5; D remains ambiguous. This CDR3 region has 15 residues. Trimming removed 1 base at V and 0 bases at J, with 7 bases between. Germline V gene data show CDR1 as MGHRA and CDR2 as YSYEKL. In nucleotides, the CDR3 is TGCGCCAGCAGCCAAGGGCAGTATAGCAATCAGCCCCAGCATTTT. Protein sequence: CASSQGQYSNQPQHF.

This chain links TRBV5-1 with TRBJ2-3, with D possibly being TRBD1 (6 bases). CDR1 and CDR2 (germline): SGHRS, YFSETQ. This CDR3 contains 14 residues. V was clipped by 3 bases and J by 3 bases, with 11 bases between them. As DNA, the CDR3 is TGCGCCAGCAGCTCGGATCAGGGGACAGATACGCAGTATTTT. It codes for CASSSDQGTDTQYF.

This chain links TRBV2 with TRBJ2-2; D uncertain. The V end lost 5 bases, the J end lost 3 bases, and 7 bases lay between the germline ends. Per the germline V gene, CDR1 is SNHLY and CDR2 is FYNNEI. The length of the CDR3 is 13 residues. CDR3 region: CASSTTYTGELFF. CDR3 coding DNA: TGTGCCAGCAGTACGACTTACACCGGGGAGCTGTTTTTT.

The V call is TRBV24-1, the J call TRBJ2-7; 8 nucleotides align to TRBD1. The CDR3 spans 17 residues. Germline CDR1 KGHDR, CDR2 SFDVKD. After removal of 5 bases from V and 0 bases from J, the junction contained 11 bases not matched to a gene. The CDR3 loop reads CATSAQGTGLASYEQYF. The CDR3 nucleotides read TGTGCCACCAGTGCCCAGGGGACAGGCCTCGCCTCCTACGAGCAGTACTTC.

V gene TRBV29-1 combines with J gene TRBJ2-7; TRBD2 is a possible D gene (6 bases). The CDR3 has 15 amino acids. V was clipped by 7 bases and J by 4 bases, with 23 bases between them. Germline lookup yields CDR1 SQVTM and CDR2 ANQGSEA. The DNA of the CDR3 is TGCAGCGCTGGGGGGATGGCAGGGTCCTCGTACGAGCAGTACTTC. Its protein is CSAGGMAGSSYEQYF.

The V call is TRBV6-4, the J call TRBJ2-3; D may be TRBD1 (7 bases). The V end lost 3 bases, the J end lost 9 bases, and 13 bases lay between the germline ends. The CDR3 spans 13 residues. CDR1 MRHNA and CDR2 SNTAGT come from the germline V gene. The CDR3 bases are TGTGCCAGCAGTGAACAGACAGGGAGGACGCAGTATTTT. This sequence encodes CASSEQTGRTQYF.

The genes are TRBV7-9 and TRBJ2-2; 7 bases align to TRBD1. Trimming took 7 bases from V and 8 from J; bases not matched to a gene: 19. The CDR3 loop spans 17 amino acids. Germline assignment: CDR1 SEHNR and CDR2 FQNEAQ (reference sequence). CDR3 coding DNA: TGTGCCAGCACCACCACAGGGGAGCAGGAAGCGAGGGGGGAGCTGTTTTTT. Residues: CASTTTGEQEARGELFF.

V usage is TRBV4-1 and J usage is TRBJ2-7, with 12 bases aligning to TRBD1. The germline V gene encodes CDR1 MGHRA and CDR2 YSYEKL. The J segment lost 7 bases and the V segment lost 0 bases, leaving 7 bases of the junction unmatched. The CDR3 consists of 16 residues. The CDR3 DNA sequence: TGCGCCAGCAGCCAAGAATCGGGACAGGGGGCAGGGGAGCAGTACTTC. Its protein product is CASSQESGQGAGEQYF.

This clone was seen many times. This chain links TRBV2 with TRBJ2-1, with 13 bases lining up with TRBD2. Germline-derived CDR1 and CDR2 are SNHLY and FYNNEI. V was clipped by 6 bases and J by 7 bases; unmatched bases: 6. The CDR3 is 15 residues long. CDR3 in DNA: TGTGCCAGCAGATTACTAGCGGGGGGGCAAAATGAGCAGTTCTTC. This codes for CASRLLAGGQNEQFF.

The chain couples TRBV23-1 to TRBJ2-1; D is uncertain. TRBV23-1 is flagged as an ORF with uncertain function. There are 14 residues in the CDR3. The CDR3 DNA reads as TGCGCAATAACTACTGGAAAGCCCTACAATGAGCAGTTCTTC. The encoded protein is CAITTGKPYNEQFF.

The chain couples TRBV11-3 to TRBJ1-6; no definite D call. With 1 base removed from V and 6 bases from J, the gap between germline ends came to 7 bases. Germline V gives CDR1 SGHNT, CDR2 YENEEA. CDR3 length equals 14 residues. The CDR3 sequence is CASSLAGGNSPLHF. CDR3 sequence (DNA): TGTGCCAGCAGCTTAGCGGGAGGTAATTCACCCCTCCACTTT.

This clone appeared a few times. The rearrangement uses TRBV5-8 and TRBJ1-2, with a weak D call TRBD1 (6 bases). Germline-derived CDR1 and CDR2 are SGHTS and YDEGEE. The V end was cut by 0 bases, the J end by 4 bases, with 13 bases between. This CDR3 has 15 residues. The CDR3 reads CASSLVGRGGYGYTF. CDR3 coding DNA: TGTGCCAGCAGCTTGGTGGGAAGGGGGGGCTATGGCTACACCTTC.

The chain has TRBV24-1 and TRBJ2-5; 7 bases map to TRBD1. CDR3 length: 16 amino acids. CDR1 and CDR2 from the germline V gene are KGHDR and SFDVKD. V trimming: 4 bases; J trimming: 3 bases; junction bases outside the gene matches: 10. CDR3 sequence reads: CATSEPLGQAEETQYF. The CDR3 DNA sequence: TGTGCCACCAGTGAGCCTTTAGGACAGGCCGAAGAGACCCAGTACTTC.

The CDR3 loop is CASSPRRQGGANTEAFF. The DNA of the CDR3 is TGTGCCAGCTCACCACGGAGGCAGGGAGGGGCAAACACTGAAGCTTTCTTT. This chain connects TRBV18 to TRBJ1-1; TRBD1 might be the D (5 bases). This CDR3 comprises 17 residues. The germline gives CDR1 KGHSH, CDR2 LQKENI. The V end lost 1 base, the J end lost 2 bases, and 17 bases lay between the germline ends.

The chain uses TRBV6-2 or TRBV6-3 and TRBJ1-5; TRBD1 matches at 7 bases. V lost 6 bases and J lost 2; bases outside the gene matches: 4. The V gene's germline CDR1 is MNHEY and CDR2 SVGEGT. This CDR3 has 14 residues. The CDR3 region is CASSRDRGNQPQHF. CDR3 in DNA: TGTGCCAGCAGCCGTGACAGGGGCAATCAGCCCCAGCATTTT.

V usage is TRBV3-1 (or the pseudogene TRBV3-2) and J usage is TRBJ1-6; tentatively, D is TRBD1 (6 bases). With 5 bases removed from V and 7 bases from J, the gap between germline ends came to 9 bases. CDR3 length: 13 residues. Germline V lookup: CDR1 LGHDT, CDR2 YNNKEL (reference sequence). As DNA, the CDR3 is TGTGCCAGCAGCTTTAGGGGGAATTCACCCCTCCACTTT. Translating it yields CASSFRGNSPLHF.

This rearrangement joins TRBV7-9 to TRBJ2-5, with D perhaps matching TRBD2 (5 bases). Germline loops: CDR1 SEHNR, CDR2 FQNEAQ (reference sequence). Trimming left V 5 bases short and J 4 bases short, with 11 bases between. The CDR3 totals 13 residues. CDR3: CASSTSGVETQYF. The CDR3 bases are TGTGCCAGCAGCACAAGCGGCGTAGAGACCCAGTACTTC.